The next 7 T cell receptor beta chains were all read from a single sample in a study of blood T cells in healthy people across ages. It was with a sample-barcoded 5' primer and a J-beta primer mix that a second PCR of roughly 7 to 12 cycles was run. From the 5' RACE reads, TCRdb called clonotypes with MiXCR, one entry per CDR3 protein. The data contain 790,000 or so distinct CDR3 sequences, roughly 50% of them seen just once; the ten biggest clones take up around 25%. The sequenced material came from blood. These receptors were collected from a middle-aged man in good health.

In regard to this clonotype: A much larger clone sits a single nucleotide away, making a read error possible. V gene TRBV7-2 combines with J gene TRBJ2-1, with 8 bases identical to TRBD1. This CDR3 is 14 amino acids long. Trimming took 5 bases from V and 13 from J; bases not matched to a gene: 13. Germline V gene data show CDR1 as SGHTA and CDR2 as FQGNSA. CDR3 coding DNA: TGTGCCAGCAGCCGACGACAGGGGCGAGAGACCCAGTTCTTC. This translates into CASSRRQGRETQFF.

CDR3 DNA sequence: TGTGCCAGCAGCATAGGACTAGCGGGAATAGATACGCAGTATTTT. It codes for CASSIGLAGIDTQYF. This chain connects TRBV7-9 to TRBJ2-3; 12 nucleotides match TRBD2. From germline, CDR1 is SEHNR and CDR2 FQNEAQ (reference sequence). The CDR3 contains 15 residues. The junction had 5 bases not matched to a gene; V was cut back by 5 bases and J by 5 bases.

This clonotype has just one count. V and J are TRBV9 and TRBJ1-2, with TRBD1 as a possible D gene (5 bases). Trimming took off 3 bases at V and 10 bases at J, with 16 bases between the two ends. The CDR3 loop spans 13 amino acids. Germline V CDR1 and CDR2: SGDLS, YYNGEE. The CDR3 coding sequence is TGTGCCAGCAGCGGCACAGGACGGCCCTTCTACACCTTC. Translated, it gives CASSGTGRPFYTF. Filled out from reference TRBV9 and TRBJ1-2, the complete variable domain reads DSGVTQTPKHLITATGQRVTLRCSPRSGDLSVYWYQQSLDQGLQFLIQYYNGEERAKGNILERFSAQQFPDLHSELNLSSLELGDSALYFCASSGTGRPFYTFGSGTRLTVV.

The V call is TRBV12-5, the J call TRBJ1-1; TRBD1 aligns across 7 bases. The CDR3 has 15 residues. CDR1 LGHNT and CDR2 FRNRAP come from the germline V gene. The V and J ends lost 6 bases and 1 base, in that order; junction bases with no gene match: 8. The CDR3 DNA sequence: TGTGCTAGTGGCCCAACCGGACAGGCGAACACTGAAGCTTTCTTT. It yields the protein CASGPTGQANTEAFF.

The gene calls are TRBV28 and TRBJ2-6; 10 bases fit TRBD1. The J segment lost 9 bases and the V segment lost 10 bases, leaving 9 bases of the junction unmatched. The CDR3 sequence is 14 residues long. Germline loops: CDR1 MDHEN, CDR2 SYDVKM. CDR3 in amino acids: CAIPGQGVGNVLTF. CDR3 bases: TGTGCCATCCCAGGACAGGGGGTCGGCAACGTCCTGACTTTC.

This clonotype was seen a single time. The V and J genes are TRBV11-3 and TRBJ2-3, with unresolved D. The CDR3 has 12 amino acids. The germline gives CDR1 SGHNT, CDR2 YENEEA. The germline V and J ends were trimmed by 0 bases and 11 bases, with 9 bases remaining between them. In DNA, the CDR3 is TGTGCCAGCAGCTTAGATCGGATGCTGCAGTATTTT. Residues: CASSLDRMLQYF.

This chain connects TRBV28 to TRBJ2-3; D unclear. Germline lookup yields CDR1 MDHEN and CDR2 SYDVKM. This CDR3 region has 17 residues. V lost 3 bases and J 2 bases, leaving 18 bases between the germline ends. The CDR3 nucleotides are TGTGCCAGCAGTTTTGGTCTTAGGCGGTTGGACACAGATACGCAGTATTTT. Translating gives CASSFGLRRLDTDTQYF.